Below are 27 T cell receptor beta chains sequenced from a single sample in a study of T cell responses to AZD1222 COVID-19 vaccine. The protocol was immunoSEQ multiplex PCR, while the TCRdb copy is restricted to in-frame clones and leaves out a portion. The sample lists under 300,000 clones; about 92% were seen once. This material consisted of peripheral blood, taken on day 0 of AZD1222 vaccination. These receptors were taken from an adult in good health.

V usage is TRBV28 and J usage is TRBJ2-7; TRBD2 might be the D (6 bases). The CDR3 consists of 14 residues. CDR1 and CDR2 from the germline V gene are MDHEN and SYDVKM. Trimming removed 3 bases from V and 3 bases from J, with 12 bases in between. The CDR3 reads CASSLGGGGYEQYF. The CDR3 nucleotides are TGTGCCAGCAGTTTGGGGGGAGGAGGCTACGAGCAGTACTTC.

The chain combines TRBV19 with TRBJ1-1, with a tentative D call TRBD1 (6 bases). The CDR3 is 14 residues long. The V gene's germline CDR1 is LNHDA and CDR2 SQIVND (reference sequence). The V end lost 8 bases, the J end lost 1 base, and 14 bases lay between the germline ends. CDR3 in DNA: TGTGCCAGTTGGAATGGGGGCCCGAACACTGAAGCTTTCTTT. Translating gives CASWNGGPNTEAFF.

Turning to this clone: Different DNA sequences within this sample yield the same CDR3. The J gene is TRBJ1-3, the V gene TRBV9; D is uncertain. V lost 0 bases, J lost 0 bases, and 4 bases lay in between. CDR3 length: 14 residues. The germline gives CDR1 SGDLS, CDR2 YYNGEE. CDR3 in amino acids: CASSVGSSGNTIYF. The CDR3 region has the DNA TGTGCCAGCAGCGTAGGTAGCTCTGGAAACACCATATATTTT.

The V call is TRBV3-1 (or the pseudogene TRBV3-2), the J call TRBJ2-5; TRBD2 agrees at 11 bases. The J segment lost 2 bases and the V segment lost 1 base, leaving 6 bases of the junction unmatched. Germline values: CDR1 LGHDT, CDR2 YNNKEL (reference sequence). The CDR3 is 17 amino acids. The CDR3 loop reads CASSQVAGGASQETQYF. The CDR3, as DNA: TGTGCCAGCAGCCAAGTAGCGGGGGGGGCCTCACAAGAGACCCAGTACTTC.

CDR3 amino acids: CASSAAGAAKNIQYF. The CDR3 DNA is TGCGCCAGCAGTGCGGCCGGGGCCGCCAAAAACATTCAGTACTTC. The chain employs TRBV10-1 and TRBJ2-4; TRBD1 or TRBD2 may be the D gene (5 bases each). The CDR3 totals 15 residues. Germline V gives CDR1 WNHNN, CDR2 SYGVQD (reference sequence). V lost 4 bases to trimming and J lost 1 base, with 11 bases between them.

The CDR3 bases are TGCAGCGTCCAAGGGGACTTCTACGAGCAGTACTTC. Translating gives CSVQGDFYEQYF. The genes are TRBV29-1 and TRBJ2-7, with D possibly matching TRBD2 (6 bases). Trimming took 6 bases from V and 3 from J, leaving 12 bases between them. Germline CDR1 is SQVTM and CDR2 is ANQGSEA. The CDR3 contains 12 residues.

The chain uses TRBV5-5 and TRBJ2-5; unclear D gene. V dropped 5 bases and J dropped 7 bases, with 12 bases sitting between them. Looked up from germline, CDR1 is SGHKS and CDR2 is YYEKEE (reference sequence). The CDR3 is 12 residues long. The CDR3 nucleotides read TGTGCCAGCAGTCTGGATCGAGGGACCCAGTACTTC. Protein sequence: CASSLDRGTQYF.

This chain links TRBV18 with TRBJ2-3; D uncertain. The length of the CDR3 is 15 residues. Trimming left V 3 bases short and J 0 bases short, with 10 bases between. Germline V lookup: CDR1 KGHSH, CDR2 LQKENI. CDR3 sequence reads: CASSPSQESTDTQYF. CDR3 bases: TGTGCCAGCTCACCGAGCCAGGAAAGCACAGATACGCAGTATTTT.

The chain uses TRBV7-2 and TRBJ1-2; D uncertain. The CDR3 is 15 residues long. Germline values: CDR1 SGHTA, CDR2 FQGNSA. V dropped 2 bases and J dropped 2 bases, with 12 bases sitting between them. CDR3 loop: CASSLLAIGNYGYTF. The CDR3 DNA is TGTGCCAGCAGCTTATTGGCAATCGGGAACTATGGCTACACCTTC.

DNA for the CDR3: TGTGCCGGACAGGGGGCTTATGGCTACACCTTC. The encoded protein is CAGQGAYGYTF. The genes are TRBV28 and TRBJ1-2; 11 bases fit TRBD1. The length of the CDR3 is 11 residues. The ends lost 11 bases at V and 5 bases at J; junction bases unmatched: 1. Germline assignment: CDR1 MDHEN and CDR2 SYDVKM.

The rearrangement uses TRBV5-8 and TRBJ2-5; D unresolved. The V end lost 2 bases, the J end lost 7 bases, and 6 bases lay between the germline ends. Germline values: CDR1 SGHTS, CDR2 YDEGEE. This CDR3 has 11 residues. This CDR3 is CASSFLGTQYF. The CDR3 bases are TGTGCCAGCAGCTTTTTGGGGACCCAGTACTTC.

Turning to this clone: One junction end does not reproduce the germline sequence, and a read error may be involved. The chain employs TRBV25-1 and TRBJ2-1; unclear D gene. The CDR3 runs 13 residues. Germline CDR1 MGHDK, CDR2 SYGVNS. The CDR3 protein is CASSEYHGNEQFF. Written as DNA, the CDR3 is TGTGCCAGCAGCGAATATCATGGCAATGAGCAGTTCTTC.

This rearrangement joins TRBV11-2 to TRBJ2-1; D is ambiguous. V was pared by 0 bases and J by 2 bases, with 2 bases between. The CDR3 is made up of 13 amino acids. From germline, CDR1 is SGHAT and CDR2 FQNNGV. CDR3 nucleotides: TGTGCCAGCAGCTTAGAGCCCTACAATGAGCAGTTCTTC. Amino acid sequence: CASSLEPYNEQFF.

The chain joins TRBV7-3 to TRBJ2-7; 8 bases line up with TRBD2. The CDR3 covers 14 residues. Germline values: CDR1 SGHTA, CDR2 FQGTGA. The J segment lost 1 base and the V segment lost 5 bases, leaving 4 bases of the junction unmatched. This chain's CDR3 is CASSAGGPSYEQYF. CDR3 DNA sequence: TGTGCCAGCAGCGCGGGGGGTCCGTCCTACGAGCAGTACTTC. The variable domain in full, completed from reference TRBV7-3 and TRBJ2-7, reads GAGVSQTPSNKVTEKGKYVELRCDPISGHTALYWYRQSLGQGPEFLIYFQGTGAADDSGLPNDRFFAVRPEGSVSTLKIQRTERGDSAVYLCASSAGGPSYEQYFGPGTRLTVT.

The J gene is TRBJ1-2, the V gene TRBV27; TRBD1 might be the D (5 bases). Trimming took off 2 bases at V and 8 bases at J, with 9 bases between the two ends. The germline CDR1 and CDR2 sequences are MNHEY and SMNVEV (reference sequence). This CDR3 is 12 amino acids long. CDR3 DNA sequence: TGTGCCAGCAGTTTACAGGGCAACGGCTACACCTTC. Translated, it gives CASSLQGNGYTF.

Regarding this clone: The junction does not match germline at one end; this may be a read error. This chain links TRBV19 with TRBJ1-1, with a tentative D call TRBD1 (6 bases). Germline values: CDR1 LNHDA, CDR2 SQIVND (reference sequence). The CDR3 extends over 15 amino acids. CDR3 amino acids: CASSIGEGVNTEAFF. CDR3 nucleotides: TGTGCCAGCAGTATCGGGGAGGGGGTGAACACTGAAGCTTTCTTT.

This chain connects TRBV4-2 to TRBJ2-7; weak D call: TRBD2 (6 bases). V was pared by 1 base and J by 3 bases, with 16 bases between. This CDR3 region has 16 residues. From germline, CDR1 is LGHNA and CDR2 YNFKEQ. The CDR3 sequence is CASSQGWRGGGYEQYF. The CDR3 DNA sequence: TGTGCCAGCAGCCAAGGGTGGCGGGGTGGTGGCTACGAGCAGTACTTC.

The chain carries TRBV9 and TRBJ1-2, with D perhaps TRBD1 (5 bases). This CDR3 region has 14 residues. Trimming took 0 bases from V and 7 from J, leaving 13 bases between them. Germline V gene sequence: CDR1 SGDLS, CDR2 YYNGEE. The CDR3 is CASSVEGSRGGYTF. CDR3 coding DNA: TGTGCCAGCAGCGTAGAGGGTTCAAGGGGTGGCTACACCTTC.

The V gene is TRBV28, the J gene TRBJ2-1, with unresolved D. Germline V gene data show CDR1 as MDHEN and CDR2 as SYDVKM. The V end was cut by 7 bases, the J end by 5 bases, with 12 bases between. The CDR3 covers 13 residues. CDR3 loop: CASNQIIDNEQFF. Written as DNA, the CDR3 is TGTGCCAGCAACCAAATCATCGACAATGAGCAGTTCTTC.

The chain has TRBV5-6 and TRBJ2-7; D tentatively fits TRBD1 or TRBD2 (5 bases each). The CDR3 runs 13 residues. Germline V lookup: CDR1 SGHDT, CDR2 YYEEEE. The ends were cut back, 3 bases at V and 0 bases at J, with 7 bases in the middle. In DNA form, the CDR3 reads TGTGCCAGCAGCTCTGGGACCTCCTACGAGCAGTACTTC. It specifies CASSSGTSYEQYF.

The genes are TRBV2 and TRBJ1-2, with a possible D match to TRBD1 (6 bases). The CDR3 is 13 amino acids. V lost 7 bases, J lost 8 bases, and 17 bases lay in between. Germline values: CDR1 SNHLY, CDR2 FYNNEI. This CDR3 is CASTRSGDGGYTF. CDR3 DNA sequence: TGTGCCAGCACCCGATCAGGGGATGGCGGCTACACCTTC.

This rearrangement joins TRBV9 to TRBJ2-3; 10 bases line up with TRBD1. From germline, CDR1 is SGDLS and CDR2 YYNGEE. Trimming at V came to 4 bases and at J to 0 bases, leaving 5 bases not matched to a gene. The CDR3 sequence is 16 residues long. DNA for the CDR3: TGTGCCAGCAGCCCGACAGGGGGCATTAGCACAGATACGCAGTATTTT. It translates to CASSPTGGISTDTQYF. The full variable domain, in which reference TRBV9 and TRBJ2-3 provide the parts outside the CDR3, is DSGVTQTPKHLITATGQRVTLRCSPRSGDLSVYWYQQSLDQGLQFLIQYYNGEERAKGNILERFSAQQFPDLHSELNLSSLELGDSALYFCASSPTGGISTDTQYFGPGTRLTVL.

This CDR3 is CASSHPGQSYSNQPQHF. Here the CDR3 DNA reads TGCGCCAGCAGTCACCCGGGACAGAGCTATAGCAATCAGCCCCAGCATTTT. The rearrangement links TRBV23-1 to TRBJ1-5, with 7 bases lining up with TRBD1. TRBV23-1 is known as an ORF, though its function is uncertain. Germline trimming cut 3 bases from V and 0 bases from J; bases unmatched to any gene: 8. The length of the CDR3 is 17 residues.

J is TRBJ2-7 and V is TRBV6-1, with TRBD1 identical over 8 bases. CDR3 length equals 15 residues. CDR1 is MNHNS and CDR2 is SASEGT in the germline V gene. With V trimmed by 3 bases and J by 3 bases, 7 bases remained unmatched. The CDR3 sequence is CASSEAGQAYYEQYF. CDR3 coding DNA: TGTGCCAGCAGTGAGGCGGGACAGGCCTACTACGAGCAGTACTTC.

The V call is TRBV24-1, the J call TRBJ1-5; D is unclear. The V and J ends lost 4 bases and 3 bases respectively, with 15 bases between them. Per the germline V gene, CDR1 is KGHDR and CDR2 is SFDVKD. The CDR3 sequence is 16 residues long. As DNA, the CDR3 is TGTGCCACCAGTGAGAAATCAAGGAGGTCCAATCAGCCCCAGCATTTT. Encoded protein: CATSEKSRRSNQPQHF.

The rearrangement joins TRBV5-4 to TRBJ2-1; a weak D match, TRBD2 (6 bases). This CDR3 is built from 16 residues. Germline-derived CDR1 and CDR2 are SGHNT and YYREEE (reference sequence). With 0 bases removed from V and 0 bases from J, the gap between germline ends came to 10 bases. Here the CDR3 reads CASSLAAGSSYNEQFF. CDR3 in DNA: TGTGCCAGCAGCTTGGCCGCGGGGAGCTCCTACAATGAGCAGTTCTTC.

The chain links TRBV7-3 to TRBJ2-3; D possibly corresponds to TRBD2 (6 bases). CDR3 length equals 15 residues. Germline CDR1 reads SGHTA; CDR2 reads FQGTGA. V was cut by 5 bases and J by 3 bases, with 15 bases left in between. The CDR3 reads CASSPRGSGTDTQYF. Written as DNA, the CDR3 is TGTGCCAGCAGCCCGCGGGGTAGCGGAACAGATACGCAGTATTTT.